This T cell receptor beta chain was captured by sequencing in a study of cytomegalovirus exposure and HLA in healthy donors. Study observations and caveats: In most subjects, TCR beta sequences reportedly gave accurate predictions of HLA-A and HLA-B alleles.

Details on this clone: The antigen remains undetermined.

The CDR3 covers 13 residues. The V gene's germline CDR1 is GTSNPN and CDR2 SVGIG (reference sequence). V shed 4 bases and J shed 4 bases, with 11 bases lying between them. 60 Vbeta and 13 Jbeta primers were used in PCR. The assay was immunoSEQ multiplex PCR, and TCRdb's table has in-frame clones only and misses some. The table has about 150,000 clones, nearly 70% seen once; the top ten hold roughly 10%. What was sequenced was PBMCs. The J gene is TRBJ1-5, the V gene TRBV30; a weak D match, TRBD1 (5 bases). This receptor was obtained from a man aged 30 to 39 in good health and CMV-seropositive. The CDR3 is CAWTGEGNQPQHF. The DNA of the CDR3 is TGTGCCTGGACGGGAGAGGGGAATCAGCCCCAGCATTTT. Variable domain in full (rest from reference TRBV30 and TRBJ1-5): SQTIHQWPATLVQPVGSPLSLECTVEGTSNPNLYWYRQAAGRGLQLLFYSVGIGQISSEVPQNLSASRPQDRQFILSSKKLLLSDSGFYLCAWTGEGNQPQHFGDGTRLSIL.